This T cell receptor beta chain appears in the sequencing data of a study of T cell responses to AZD1222 COVID-19 vaccine. Study outcomes and limitations: Baseline serology detected seropositivity in only six AZD1222 recipients. The study reported that nearly half of spike-specific TCRs target unmutated variant regions. Donors were mostly white British, more females; clonal diversity possibly underestimated.

The V end was cut by 3 bases, the J end by 6 bases, with 12 bases between. Germline lookup yields CDR1 SNHLY and CDR2 FYNNEI. This CDR3 is 13 amino acids long. Points on this clone: Its antigen remains unidentified.

Profiling relied on immunoSEQ multiplex PCR, and the TCRdb table lists in-frame clones only, not all of them. The sample includes about 190,000 clones, almost 95% of them seen just once. This rearrangement joins TRBV2 to TRBJ2-7, with D perhaps given as TRBD1 or TRBD2 (5 bases each). Sequenced material: peripheral blood, taken on day 0 of AZD1222 vaccination. This sequence was found in an adult in good health. The CDR3 coding sequence is TGTGCCAGCAGTGAGGTGGGGGTGGGCGAGCAGTACTTC. Its translation: CASSEVGVGEQYF.